This TCR beta chain was recorded in a study of CXCR3-negative and CXCR3-positive naive CD8 T cells. General study results and limits: Surface CD5 matched across naive subsets, and TRB CDR3 properties served to infer TCR strength.

In the case of this clonotype: Its antigen is unknown.

Each TRB cDNA library was prepared by 5' RACE (with UMI labels). From its re-call of the 5' RACE reads, TCRdb lists each CDR3 protein once, without DNA. This repertoire comprises about 56,000 distinct CDR3 sequences; its ten largest clones make up approximately 22%. The CDR3 length is 13 residues. Germline V gene sequence: CDR1 MNHNY, CDR2 SVGAGI (reference sequence). This chain uses TRBV6-6 with TRBJ2-1; TCRdb's D call, TRBD2, is unchecked because there is no DNA. This receptor was taken from a human donor in good health. Some clones in this sample may be carry-over from other donors' samples. Sequencing was performed on memory CD8+ T cells from blood. The CDR3 loop is CASSLGGTNEQFF.